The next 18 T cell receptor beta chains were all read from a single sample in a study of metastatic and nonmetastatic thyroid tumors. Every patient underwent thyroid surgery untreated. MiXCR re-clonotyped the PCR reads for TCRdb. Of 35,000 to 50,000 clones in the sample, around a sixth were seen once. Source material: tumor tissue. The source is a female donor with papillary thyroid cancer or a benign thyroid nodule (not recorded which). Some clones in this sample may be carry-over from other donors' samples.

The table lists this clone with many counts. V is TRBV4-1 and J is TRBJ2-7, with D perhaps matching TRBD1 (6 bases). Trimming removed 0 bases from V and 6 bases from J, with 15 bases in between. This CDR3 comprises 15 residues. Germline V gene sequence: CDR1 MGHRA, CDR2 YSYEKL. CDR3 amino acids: CASSQDRGFLGEQYF. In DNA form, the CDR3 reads TGCGCCAGCAGCCAAGACAGGGGTTTCCTGGGCGAGCAGTACTTC.

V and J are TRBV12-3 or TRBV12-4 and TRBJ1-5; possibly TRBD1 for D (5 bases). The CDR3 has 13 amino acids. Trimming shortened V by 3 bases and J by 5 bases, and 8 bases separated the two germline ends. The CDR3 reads CASSLGLHQPQHF. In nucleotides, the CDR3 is TGTGCCAGCAGTTTGGGACTCCATCAGCCCCAGCATTTT.

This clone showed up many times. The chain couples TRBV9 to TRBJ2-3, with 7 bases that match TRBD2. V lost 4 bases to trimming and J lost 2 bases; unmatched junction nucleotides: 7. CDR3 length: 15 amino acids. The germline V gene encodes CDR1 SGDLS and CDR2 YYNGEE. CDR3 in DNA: TGTGCCAGCAGCTCTGGGGGGGGGTCCACAGATACGCAGTATTTT. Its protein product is CASSSGGGSTDTQYF.

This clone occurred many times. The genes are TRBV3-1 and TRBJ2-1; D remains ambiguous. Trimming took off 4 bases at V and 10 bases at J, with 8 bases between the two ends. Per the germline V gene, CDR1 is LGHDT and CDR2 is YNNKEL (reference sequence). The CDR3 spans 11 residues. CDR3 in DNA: TGTGCCAGCAGCCTTGTCGGGGAGCAGTTCTTC. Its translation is CASSLVGEQFF.

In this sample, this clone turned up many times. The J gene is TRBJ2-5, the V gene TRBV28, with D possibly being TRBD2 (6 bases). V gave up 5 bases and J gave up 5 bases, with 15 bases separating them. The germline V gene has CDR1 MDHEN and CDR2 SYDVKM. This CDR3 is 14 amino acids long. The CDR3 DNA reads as TGTGCCAGCAGTCAGGAGGGATTGCTTGAGACCCAGTACTTC. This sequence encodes CASSQEGLLETQYF.

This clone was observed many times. In DNA, the CDR3 is TGTGCCAGCAGCTCTAGGGGCGGGCCGGGGACTGAAGCTTTCTTT. Protein product: CASSSRGGPGTEAFF. This chain links TRBV5-4 with TRBJ1-1; D is perhaps TRBD1 (5 bases). From germline, CDR1 is SGHNT and CDR2 YYREEE (reference sequence). The CDR3 is 15 residues long. The V end was cut by 3 bases, the J end by 5 bases, with 17 bases between.

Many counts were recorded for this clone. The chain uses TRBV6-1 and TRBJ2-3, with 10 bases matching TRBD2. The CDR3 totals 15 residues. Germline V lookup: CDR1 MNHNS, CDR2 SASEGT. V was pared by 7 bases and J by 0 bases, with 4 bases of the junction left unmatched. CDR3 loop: CASKETSGSTDTQYF. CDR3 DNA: TGTGCCAGCAAGGAGACTAGCGGGAGCACAGATACGCAGTATTTT.

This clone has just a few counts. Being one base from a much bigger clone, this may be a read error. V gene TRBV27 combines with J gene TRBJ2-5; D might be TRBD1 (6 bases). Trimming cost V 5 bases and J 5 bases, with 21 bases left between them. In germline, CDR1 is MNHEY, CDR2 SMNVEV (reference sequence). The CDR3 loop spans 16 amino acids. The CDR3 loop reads CASSPYSGTWVETQYF. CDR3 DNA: TGTGCCAGCAGTCCGTACTCCGGGACATGGGTTGAGACCCAGTACTTC.

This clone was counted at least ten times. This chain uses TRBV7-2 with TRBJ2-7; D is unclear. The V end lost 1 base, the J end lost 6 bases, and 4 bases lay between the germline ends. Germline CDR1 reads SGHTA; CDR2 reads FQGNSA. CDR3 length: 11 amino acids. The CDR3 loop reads CASSLVGEQYF. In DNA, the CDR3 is TGTGCCAGCAGCTTAGTGGGCGAGCAGTACTTC.

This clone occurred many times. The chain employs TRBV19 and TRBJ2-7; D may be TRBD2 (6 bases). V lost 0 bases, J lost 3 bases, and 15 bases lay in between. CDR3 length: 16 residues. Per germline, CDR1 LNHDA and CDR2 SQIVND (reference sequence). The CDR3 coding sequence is TGTGCCAGTAGTATAGATGACGGGCGGGGATTCTACGAGCAGTACTTC. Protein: CASSIDDGRGFYEQYF.

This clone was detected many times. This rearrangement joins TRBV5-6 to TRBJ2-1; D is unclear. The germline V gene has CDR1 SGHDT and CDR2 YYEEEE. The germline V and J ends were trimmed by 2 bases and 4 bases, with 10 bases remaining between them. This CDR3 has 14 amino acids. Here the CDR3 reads CASSLGSAYNEQFF. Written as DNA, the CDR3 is TGTGCCAGCAGCTTAGGTAGTGCTTACAATGAGCAGTTCTTC.

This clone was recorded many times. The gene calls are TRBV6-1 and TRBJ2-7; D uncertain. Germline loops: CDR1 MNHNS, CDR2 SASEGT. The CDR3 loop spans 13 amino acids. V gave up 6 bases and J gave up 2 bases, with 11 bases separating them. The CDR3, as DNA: TGTGCCAGCAGCTATAACTTGCCCTACGAGCAGTACTTC. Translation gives CASSYNLPYEQYF.

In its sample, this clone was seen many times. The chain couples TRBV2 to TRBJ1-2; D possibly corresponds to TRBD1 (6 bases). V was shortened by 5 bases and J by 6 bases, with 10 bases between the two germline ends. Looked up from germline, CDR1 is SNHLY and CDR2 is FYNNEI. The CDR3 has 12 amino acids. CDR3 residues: CASSIQGNGYTF. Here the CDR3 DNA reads TGTGCCAGCAGTATACAGGGAAATGGCTACACCTTC.

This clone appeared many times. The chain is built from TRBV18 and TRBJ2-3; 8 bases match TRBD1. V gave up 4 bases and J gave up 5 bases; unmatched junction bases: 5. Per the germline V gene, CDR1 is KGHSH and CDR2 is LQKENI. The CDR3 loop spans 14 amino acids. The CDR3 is CASSLRTGRDTQYF. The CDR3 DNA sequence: TGTGCCAGCTCACTTCGGACAGGGAGAGATACGCAGTATTTT.

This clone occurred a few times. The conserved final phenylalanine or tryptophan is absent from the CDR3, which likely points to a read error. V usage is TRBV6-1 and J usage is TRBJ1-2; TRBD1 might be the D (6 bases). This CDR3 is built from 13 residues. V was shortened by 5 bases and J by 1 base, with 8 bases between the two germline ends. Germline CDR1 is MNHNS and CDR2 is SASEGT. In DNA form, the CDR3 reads TGTGCCAGCAGTACAGGGTTTAACTATGGCTACACCCTC. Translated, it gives CASSTGFNYGYTL.

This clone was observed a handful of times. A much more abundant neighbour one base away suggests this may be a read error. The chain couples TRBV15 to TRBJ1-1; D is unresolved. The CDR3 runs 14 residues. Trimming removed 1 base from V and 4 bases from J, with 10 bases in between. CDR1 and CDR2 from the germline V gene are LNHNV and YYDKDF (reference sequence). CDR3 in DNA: TGTGCCACCAGCAGAGGTAGTGGGCCCACTGAAGCTTTCTTT. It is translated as CATSRGSGPTEAFF.

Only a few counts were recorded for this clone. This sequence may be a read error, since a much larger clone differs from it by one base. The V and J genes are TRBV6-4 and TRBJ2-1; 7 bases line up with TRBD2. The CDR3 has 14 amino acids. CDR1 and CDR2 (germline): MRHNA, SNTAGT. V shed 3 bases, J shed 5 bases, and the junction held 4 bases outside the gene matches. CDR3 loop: CASSDLAENNEQFF. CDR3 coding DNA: TGTGCCAGCAGTGATCTAGCGGAGAACAATGAGCAGTTCTTC.

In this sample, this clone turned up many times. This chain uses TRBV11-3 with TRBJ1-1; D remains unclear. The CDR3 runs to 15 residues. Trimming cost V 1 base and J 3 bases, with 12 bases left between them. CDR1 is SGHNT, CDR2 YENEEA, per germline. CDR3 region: CASSLVFSGHTEAFF. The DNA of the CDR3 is TGTGCCAGCAGCTTAGTCTTTTCCGGTCACACTGAAGCTTTCTTT.